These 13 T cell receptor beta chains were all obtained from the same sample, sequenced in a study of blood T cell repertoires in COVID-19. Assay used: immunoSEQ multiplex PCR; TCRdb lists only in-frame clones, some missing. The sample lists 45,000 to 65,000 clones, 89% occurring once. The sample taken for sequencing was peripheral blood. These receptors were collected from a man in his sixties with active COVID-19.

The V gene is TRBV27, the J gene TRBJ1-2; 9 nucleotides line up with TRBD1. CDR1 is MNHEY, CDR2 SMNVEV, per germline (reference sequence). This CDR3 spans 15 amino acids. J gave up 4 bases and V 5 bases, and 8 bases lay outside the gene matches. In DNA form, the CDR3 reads TGTGCCAGCAGTCCCCGAACAGGGGGCGGCTATGGCTACACCTTC. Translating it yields CASSPRTGGGYGYTF.

The CDR3 spells CASSLWAGGVKGDTQYF. The CDR3 DNA is TGTGCCAGCAGCTTATGGGCGGGAGGCGTAAAGGGAGATACGCAGTATTTT. This chain uses TRBV7-3 with TRBJ2-3; 8 bases are a match to TRBD2. Germline V CDR1 and CDR2: SGHTA, FQGTGA. This CDR3 is 17 amino acids long. The junction had 12 bases not matched to a gene; V was cut back by 2 bases and J by 5 bases.

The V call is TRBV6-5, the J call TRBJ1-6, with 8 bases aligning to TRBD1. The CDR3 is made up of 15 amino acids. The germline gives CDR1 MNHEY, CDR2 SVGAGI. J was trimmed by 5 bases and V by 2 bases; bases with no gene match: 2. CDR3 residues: CASSYNRGDNSPLHF. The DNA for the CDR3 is TGTGCCAGCAGTTACAACAGGGGGGATAATTCACCCCTCCACTTT.

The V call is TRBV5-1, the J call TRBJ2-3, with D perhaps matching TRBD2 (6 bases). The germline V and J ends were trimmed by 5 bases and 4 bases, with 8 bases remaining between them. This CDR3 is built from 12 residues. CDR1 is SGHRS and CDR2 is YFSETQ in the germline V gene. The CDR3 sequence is CASRGEADTQYF. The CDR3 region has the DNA TGCGCCAGCAGGGGGGAGGCAGATACGCAGTATTTT.

The CDR3 region is CASREGSRIYGYTF. The CDR3 nucleotides are TGTGCCAGCAGGGAGGGGTCCCGGATCTATGGCTACACCTTC. This chain uses TRBV2 with TRBJ1-2; D is perhaps TRBD1 (5 bases). Trimming stripped 6 bases from V and 4 bases from J, with 15 bases between. Germline CDR1 reads SNHLY; CDR2 reads FYNNEI. The CDR3 has 14 residues.

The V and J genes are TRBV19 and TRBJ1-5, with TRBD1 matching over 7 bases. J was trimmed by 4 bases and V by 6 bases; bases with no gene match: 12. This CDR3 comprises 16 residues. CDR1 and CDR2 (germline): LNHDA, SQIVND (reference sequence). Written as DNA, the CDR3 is TGTGCCAGTAGCACCGAAACGGGACAGATAAATCAGCCCCAGCATTTT. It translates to CASSTETGQINQPQHF.

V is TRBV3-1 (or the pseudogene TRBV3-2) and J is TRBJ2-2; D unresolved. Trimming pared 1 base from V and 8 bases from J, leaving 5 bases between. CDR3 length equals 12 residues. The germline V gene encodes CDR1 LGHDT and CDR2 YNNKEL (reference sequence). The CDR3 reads CASSQARGELFF. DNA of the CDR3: TGTGCCAGCAGCCAAGCTCGGGGGGAGCTGTTTTTT.

In DNA form, the CDR3 reads TGCGCCAGCAGCTTGCTAAGCGGTAATGAGCAGTTCTTC. Protein: CASSLLSGNEQFF. J is TRBJ2-1 and V is TRBV5-1, with D perhaps TRBD2 (5 bases). This CDR3 is built from 13 residues. CDR1 is SGHRS and CDR2 is YFSETQ in the germline V gene. V gave up 1 base and J gave up 7 bases, with 9 bases separating them.

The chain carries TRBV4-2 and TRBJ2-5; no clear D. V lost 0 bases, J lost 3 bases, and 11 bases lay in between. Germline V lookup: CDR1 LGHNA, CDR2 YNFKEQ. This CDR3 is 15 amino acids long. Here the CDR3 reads CASSQDPWAEETQYF. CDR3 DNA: TGTGCCAGCAGCCAAGATCCCTGGGCAGAAGAGACCCAGTACTTC.

CDR3 protein: CASSLPGMRGGLFHSNQPQHF. CDR3 in DNA: TGTGCCAGCAGTTTACCCGGGATGAGGGGGGGGCTCTTCCATAGCAATCAGCCCCAGCATTTT. The chain has TRBV28 and TRBJ1-5; TRBD1 is a possible D gene (6 bases). The CDR3 has 21 residues. Trimming removed 2 bases at V and 0 bases at J, with 26 bases between. Germline CDR1 MDHEN, CDR2 SYDVKM.

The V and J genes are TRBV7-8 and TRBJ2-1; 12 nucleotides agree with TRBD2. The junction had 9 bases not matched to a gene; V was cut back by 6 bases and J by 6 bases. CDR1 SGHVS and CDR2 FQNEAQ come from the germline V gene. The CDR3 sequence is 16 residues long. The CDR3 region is CASSYGLAGTGNEQFF. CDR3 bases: TGTGCCAGCAGTTACGGACTAGCGGGGACAGGCAATGAGCAGTTCTTC.

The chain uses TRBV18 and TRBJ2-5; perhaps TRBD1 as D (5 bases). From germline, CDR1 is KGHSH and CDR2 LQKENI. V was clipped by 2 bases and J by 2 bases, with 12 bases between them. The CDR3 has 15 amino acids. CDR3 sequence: CASSPWQGQQETQYF. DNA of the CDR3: TGTGCCAGCTCACCATGGCAGGGCCAGCAAGAGACCCAGTACTTC.

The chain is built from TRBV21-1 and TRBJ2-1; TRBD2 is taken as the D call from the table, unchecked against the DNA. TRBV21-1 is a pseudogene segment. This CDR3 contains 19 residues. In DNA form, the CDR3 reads TGTGCCAGCACCCATCCCCCCCCGCGGACTAGCGGGAGCTTAGATGAGCAGTTCTTC. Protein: CASTHPPPRTSGSLDEQFF.